These T cell receptor beta chains were read from a single sample in a study of control samples from healthy donors and cancer patients. This table comes from immunoSEQ multiplex PCR, and its TCRdb copy is limited to in-frame clones, with some not included. The sample consists of 170,000 or so clones, around 94% of them appearing once. Sequenced input: blood. All receptors derive from a woman aged 18-30 years in good health. Each CDR3 is given with its conserved first and last residue. A D gene is named only where the DNA matches it firmly. Size is omitted from some rows. Given values are once, few, many or a class for expanded clones.

>TRBJ2-7|-|TRBV24-1|-
TGTGCCACCAGTGATTCCGGACTGGGAACCTACGAGCAGTACTTC
CATSDSGLGTYEQYF
>TRBJ1-5|-|TRBV28|few
TGTGCCAGCAGCCCGATAAACAATCAGCCCCAGCATTTT
CASSPINNQPQHF
>TRBJ2-3|TRBD2|TRBV9|-
TGTGCCAGCAGCGTAGAGGAGCGGGGGGCCGTCGATCTAAGCACAGATACGCAGTATTTT
CASSVEERGAVDLSTDTQYF
>TRBJ1-1|-|TRBV11-1|-
TGTGCCAGCAGCTTCGGGCCGGACACTGAAGCTTTCTTT
CASSFGPDTEAFF
>TRBJ2-3|TRBD1|TRBV9|-
TGTGCCAGCAGCAACCGGGACAGGGGGACAGATACGCAGTATTTT
CASSNRDRGTDTQYF
>TRBJ1-3|-|TRBV7-9|-
TGTGCCAGCAGCCTCCAGACCGCTCAGGGCACCATATATTTT
CASSLQTAQGTIYF
>TRBJ1-1|-|TRBV4-1|-
TGCGCCAGCAGCCAAGGGGGGAACACTGAAGCTTTCTTT
CASSQGGNTEAFF
>TRBJ1-2|-|TRBV24-1|-
TGTGCCACCAGTGATTCGACGATTAACTATGGCTACACCTTC
CATSDSTINYGYTF
>TRBJ1-1|-|TRBV11-3|-
TGTGCCAGCAGTGGACGGTATACGAACACTGAAGCTTTCTTT
CASSGRYTNTEAFF
>TRBJ1-5|-|TRBV4-2|-
TGTGCCAGCAGCCAAGATGGGGGGGGTCAGCCCCAGCATTTT
CASSQDGGGQPQHF
>TRBJ1-2|-|TRBV28|-
TGTGCCAGCAGTTTTCCCCCAGGGTCTGGTTATGGCTACACCTTC
CASSFPPGSGYGYTF
>TRBJ2-3|-|TRBV11-3|-
TGTGCCAGCAGCCTCAGACAGGCTGGGCCCAGCACAGATACGCAGTATTTT
CASSLRQAGPSTDTQYF
>TRBJ2-7|-|TRBV5-1|-
TGCGCCAGCAGCCTGGGGACCAACGTAGGGGCCTACGAGCAGTACTTC
CASSLGTNVGAYEQYF
>TRBJ1-1|-|TRBV19|-
TGTGCCAGTAGTATAATTGGGGTGAACACTGAAGCTTTCTTT
CASSIIGVNTEAFF
>TRBJ2-7|TRBD2|TRBV28|-
TGTGCCAGCAGCAAGGGACTAGCGCCCTACGAGCAGTACTTC
CASSKGLAPYEQYF
>TRBJ2-2|-|TRBV5-1|once
TGCGCCAGCACCATTCACACCGGGGAGCTGTTTTTT
CASTIHTGELFF
>TRBJ1-1|-|TRBV6-5|-
TGTGCCAGCAGGAGTCAGGGCGCGGGGACTGAAGCTTTCTTT
CASRSQGAGTEAFF
>TRBJ2-3|TRBD2|TRBV28|-
TGTGCCAGCAGTTTTATCCCAGGCGGGGGGGCAGGGGCAGATACGCAGTATTTT
CASSFIPGGGAGADTQYF
>TRBJ2-1|-|TRBV4-3|-
TGCGCCAGCAGCCAAGATGTGCGGCAGACTTACAATGAGCAGTTCTTC
CASSQDVRQTYNEQFF
>TRBJ1-3|-|TRBV11-3|once
TGTGCCAGCAGCTTAACCACCTCTGGAAACACCATATATTTT
CASSLTTSGNTIYF
>TRBJ1-2|-|TRBV6-6|-
TGTGCCAGCAGAAACGGACAGCTTGTCGCCTTC
CASRNGQLVAF
>TRBJ2-1|TRBD1|TRBV4-3|once
TGCGCCAGCAGCCAAGTGGACAGGGGGGTGAATGAGCAGTTCTTC
CASSQVDRGVNEQFF
>TRBJ1-2|-|TRBV12-3/TRBV12-4|-
TGTGCCAGCAGTTTGTTGGCTAACTATGGCTACACCTTC
CASSLLANYGYTF
>TRBJ2-7|-|TRBV6-5|-
TGTGCCAGCAGCCTCGGGGCCTACGAGCAGTACTTC
CASSLGAYEQYF
>TRBJ1-1|-|TRBV7-2|-
TGTGCCAGCAGCCCCCGGGGGGTTCCGAACACTGAAGCTTTCTTT
CASSPRGVPNTEAFF
>TRBJ2-3|-|TRBV5-1|once
TGCGCCAGCAGCTTGGCCGGAGTATACGCAGATACGCAGTATTTT
CASSLAGVYADTQYF
>TRBJ1-5|-|TRBV6-2/TRBV6-3|-
TGTGCCAGCAGTTCCCAGGGCCTTAATCAGCCCCAGCATTTT
CASSSQGLNQPQHF
>TRBJ2-1|TRBD1|TRBV2|-
TGTGCCAGCAGTGTCGACAGGGGGCTTTCGGATGAGCAGTTCTTC
CASSVDRGLSDEQFF
>TRBJ1-2|TRBD1|TRBV10-3|-
TGTGCCAGCGGACAGGGGAACAGCTATGGCTACACCTTC
CASGQGNSYGYTF
>TRBJ1-4|-|TRBV10-3|-
TGTGCCAGCTCTCGGGGGGTTGGAGAAAAACTGTTTTTT
CASSRGVGEKLFF
>TRBJ1-2|TRBD1|TRBV19|-
TGTGCCAGTATCGGGACAGGGACCGGCTACACCTTC
CASIGTGTGYTF
>TRBJ2-7|TRBD1|TRBV13|-
TGTGCCAGCAGAACACAGGGGTCCTACGAGCAGTACTTC
CASRTQGSYEQYF
>TRBJ2-1|-|TRBV11-2|-
TGTGCCAGCAGCTTAGAGGTCCCCAGATACAATGAGCAGTTCTTC
CASSLEVPRYNEQFF
>TRBJ1-1|-|TRBV12-1|-
TGTGCCAGCAGCCCCTATCAAGCTTTCTTT
CASSPYQAFF
>TRBJ1-2|-|TRBV9|few
TGTGCCAGCAGCGTAGGCCCGAACGATGGCTACACCTTC
CASSVGPNDGYTF